This T cell receptor beta chain comes out of a study of spatial heterogeneity in lung cancer. Across the whole study: The study drew some blood samples at disease recurrence, and first recurrence occurred after a median of approximately 400 days. Detected sequences consistently included more beta-chain ones than alpha-chain ones. Raw reads showed each unique TCR and UMI combination turning up more than ten times on average.

This clonotype was counted many times. Its cognate antigen is unknown. Little can be read into the size of this beta chain, an off-target read in a library designed for alpha chains. Germline values: CDR1 MDHEN, CDR2 SYDVKM. The CDR3 covers 15 residues. TCRdb recomputed calls from the 5' RACE reads with MiXCR, one row per CDR3 protein. The sample has 8,500 to 10,000 distinct CDR3 sequences, roughly 3.5% seen once. The time point was: blood taken at disease recurrence. Whole RNA obtained from tumor, nontumor lung or frozen PBMC underwent sequencing without sorting. The study's findings and limits: Resection blood, more than follow-up blood, showed ubiquitous expanded tumor TCRs.

The TCR sequence derives from a female donor with early-stage non-small cell lung cancer. Material: PBMCs, obtained at recurrence. This chain links TRBV28 with TRBJ2-2, with D maybe TRBD2 (5 bases). In DNA, the CDR3 is TGTGCAGGCAAACTTACCACGGGGAAGTCCGGGGAGCTGTTTTTT. Its translation: CAGKLTTGKSGELFF.